One and the same sample provided the 14 T cell receptor beta chains below, sequenced in a study of tumor-infiltrating lymphocytes in localized non-small cell lung cancer. The data were produced by immunoSEQ multiplex PCR, yet TCRdb's version contains in-frame clones alone and is incomplete. Of some 21,000 clones listed, approximately 80% are singletons. Source material: lung tumor tissue. These receptors came from a human donor with non-small cell lung cancer.

The CDR3 loop reads CATSLDGSNQPQHF. The CDR3 nucleotides read TGTGCCACCAGCCTGGACGGAAGCAATCAGCCCCAGCATTTT. The rearrangement joins TRBV15 to TRBJ1-5; D remains unclear. This CDR3 comprises 14 residues. In germline, CDR1 is LNHNV, CDR2 YYDKDF (reference sequence). The ends were cut back, 5 bases at V and 1 base at J, with 9 bases in the middle.

V gene TRBV18 combines with J gene TRBJ2-7; D tentatively fits TRBD1 or TRBD2 (5 bases each). CDR1 and CDR2 (germline): KGHSH, LQKENI. The CDR3 sequence is 15 residues long. Trimming shortened V by 4 bases and J by 3 bases, and 16 bases separated the two germline ends. Here the CDR3 reads CASSLSGTSGYEQYF. CDR3 sequence (DNA): TGTGCCAGCTCACTATCCGGGACCAGTGGCTACGAGCAGTACTTC.

The V gene is TRBV30, the J gene TRBJ2-1; no reliable D call. The CDR3 has 15 amino acids. Germline V gene lookup returns CDR1 GTSNPN and CDR2 SVGIG (reference sequence). Trimming took off 0 bases at V and 0 bases at J, with 9 bases between the two ends. The CDR3, as DNA: TGTGCCTGGAGTGTACTGGGTGGCTCCTACAATGAGCAGTTCTTC. Its translation: CAWSVLGGSYNEQFF. Combining the CDR3 with reference TRBV30 and TRBJ2-1 gives the whole variable domain SQTIHQWPATLVQPVGSPLSLECTVEGTSNPNLYWYRQAAGRGLQLLFYSVGIGQISSEVPQNLSASRPQDRQFILSSKKLLLSDSGFYLCAWSVLGGSYNEQFFGPGTRLTVL.

The chain links TRBV5-4 to TRBJ2-5; TRBD2 aligns across 14 bases. Germline CDR1 reads SGHNT; CDR2 reads YYREEE (reference sequence). There are 16 residues in the CDR3. The V and J ends lost 4 bases and 4 bases, in that order; junction bases with no gene match: 6. CDR3 bases: TGTGCCAGCAGCAGGGGACTAGCGGGAGAACGAGAGACCCAGTACTTC. Protein product: CASSRGLAGERETQYF.

This sequence joins TRBV7-3 and TRBJ2-2; D remains unclear. Trimming cost V 1 base and J 0 bases, with 9 bases left between them. In germline, CDR1 is SGHTA, CDR2 FQGTGA. This CDR3 is built from 16 residues. CDR3 protein: CASSLRSVANTGELFF. In DNA form, the CDR3 reads TGTGCCAGCAGCTTAAGGAGCGTCGCGAACACCGGGGAGCTGTTTTTT. Together with reference TRBV7-3 and TRBJ2-2, the CDR3 gives the full variable domain: GAGVSQTPSNKVTEKGKYVELRCDPISGHTALYWYRQSLGQGPEFLIYFQGTGAADDSGLPNDRFFAVRPEGSVSTLKIQRTERGDSAVYLCASSLRSVANTGELFFGEGSRLTVL.

The gene calls are TRBV4-1 and TRBJ2-5; D ambiguous. CDR3 length equals 13 residues. V was pared by 1 base and J by 5 bases, with 8 bases between. Looked up from germline, CDR1 is MGHRA and CDR2 is YSYEKL. CDR3: CASSQAELETQYF. The CDR3 region has the DNA TGCGCCAGCAGCCAAGCAGAGTTGGAGACCCAGTACTTC.

V usage is TRBV30 and J usage is TRBJ2-6; 7 bases are a match to TRBD1. CDR3 length: 19 amino acids. CDR1 is GTSNPN and CDR2 is SVGIG in the germline V gene (reference sequence). Trimming removed 5 bases from V and 0 bases from J; junction bases left unmatched: 16. CDR3 in DNA: TGTGCCTGGGGGGAAAAAGGGGGCGCCTTGAGCTCTGGGGCCAACGTCCTGACTTTC. It yields the protein CAWGEKGGALSSGANVLTF.

J is TRBJ1-2 and V is TRBV28; a possible D gene is TRBD1 (6 bases). The germline V and J ends were trimmed by 6 bases and 3 bases, with 8 bases remaining between them. The length of the CDR3 is 12 residues. Germline V gene sequence: CDR1 MDHEN, CDR2 SYDVKM. In DNA, the CDR3 is TGTGCCAGCAGCCGACAGGACTATGGCTACACCTTC. Amino acid sequence: CASSRQDYGYTF.

This clone has only one observation. The genes are TRBV19 and TRBJ1-5, with D uncertain. This CDR3 is built from 14 residues. Per germline, CDR1 LNHDA and CDR2 SQIVND (reference sequence). V was pared by 5 bases and J by 9 bases, with 17 bases between. CDR3 DNA sequence: TGTGCCAGTAGTCTCCAGATATTTATCTTGCCCCAGCATTTT. This codes for CASSLQIFILPQHF.

The chain couples TRBV10-1 to TRBJ2-2; no firm D call. The CDR3 runs to 13 residues. V was trimmed by 8 bases and J by 0 bases, leaving 7 bases between them. CDR1 and CDR2 (germline): WNHNN, SYGVQD (reference sequence). Here the CDR3 reads CASGNTNTGELFF. The CDR3, as DNA: TGCGCCAGCGGAAATACGAACACCGGGGAGCTGTTTTTT.

Only one count was recorded for this clone. The chain combines TRBV11-3 with TRBJ2-7, with TRBD1 identical over 8 bases. The CDR3 spans 17 residues. Trimming took 1 base from V and 5 from J; bases not matched to a gene: 13. CDR1 is SGHNT and CDR2 is YENEEA in the germline V gene. CDR3 nucleotides: TGTGCCAGCAGCTTAGGGGAAAGGAGACAGGGGTATCACGAGCAGTACTTC. It encodes CASSLGERRQGYHEQYF.

This sequence joins TRBV7-6 and TRBJ1-1; D is undetermined. The CDR3 is 13 residues long. CDR1 is SGHVS, CDR2 FNYEAQ, per germline. V gave up 5 bases and J gave up 1 base, with 8 bases separating them. CDR3 bases: TGTGCCAGCAGCGCCGAGCAGAACACTGAAGCTTTCTTT. Protein: CASSAEQNTEAFF. Using reference TRBV7-6 and TRBJ1-1 for the parts outside the CDR3, the full variable domain is GAGVSQSPRYKVTKRGQDVALRCDPISGHVSLYWYRQALGQGPEFLTYFNYEAQQDKSGLPNDRFSAERPEGSISTLTIQRTEQRDSAMYRCASSAEQNTEAFFGQGTRLTVV.

This clone has only one observation. The chain combines TRBV18 with TRBJ2-5; 7 positions agree with TRBD1. The trim removed 2 bases at V and 6 bases at J, leaving 12 bases unmatched. This CDR3 comprises 16 residues. Per germline, CDR1 KGHSH and CDR2 LQKENI. The CDR3 loop is CASSPTREGGIQTQYF. DNA of the CDR3: TGTGCCAGCTCACCAACTCGGGAAGGGGGCATCCAGACCCAGTACTTC.

This clone was picked up a small number of times. This rearrangement joins TRBV5-1 to TRBJ2-7, with D perhaps matching TRBD1 or TRBD2 (5 bases each). The CDR3 consists of 14 residues. From germline, CDR1 is SGHRS and CDR2 YFSETQ. V was cut by 2 bases and J by 1 base, with 10 bases left in between. The CDR3 protein is CASSFGTSSYEQYF. CDR3 coding DNA: TGCGCCAGCAGCTTCGGGACCTCGTCCTACGAGCAGTACTTC.